One sample yielded the 9 T cell receptor beta chains listed below, sequenced in a study of TIL therapy for anti-PD-1-resistant metastatic lung cancer. As for time point: pre-treatment sample, taken before nivolumab and TIL therapy. The libraries were made with immunoSEQ v3. Repertoires were generated with immunoSEQ multiplex PCR, while TCRdb's copy carries only in-frame clones and drops some. The table includes fewer than 65,000 clones, approximately 75% detected once. The sequenced sample was blood, obtained at baseline. Receptor source: a person aged 30 to 80 with non-small cell lung cancer.

The gene calls are TRBV20-1 and TRBJ1-5; no definite D call. Deletions cut 3 bases from V and 1 base from J, with 7 bases between. Germline CDR1 reads DFQATT; CDR2 reads SNEGSKA (reference sequence). The CDR3 length is 13 residues. CDR3 nucleotide sequence: TGCAGTGCTAGTCCTCGCAGCAATCAGCCCCAGCATTTT. Protein sequence: CSASPRSNQPQHF.

J is TRBJ2-7 and V is TRBV5-6; TRBD2 aligns across 9 bases. This CDR3 contains 17 residues. CDR1 is SGHDT, CDR2 YYEEEE, per germline. With V trimmed by 1 base and J by 3 bases, 11 bases remained unmatched. For the CDR3, the DNA is TGTGCCAGCAGCTTGCCTCCCCTTAGCGGGAGAGGCTACGAGCAGTACTTC. The encoded protein is CASSLPPLSGRGYEQYF.

This rearrangement joins TRBV6-5 to TRBJ2-5, with D possibly TRBD2 on 7 matching bases. In germline, CDR1 is MNHEY, CDR2 SVGAGI. CDR3 size: 15 residues. Trimming stripped 7 bases from V and 1 base from J, with 16 bases between. CDR3 nucleotides: TGTGCCAGCACTCCCGGTGGGGGGGCCCAAGAGACCCAGTACTTC. This encodes CASTPGGGAQETQYF.

This clone was counted a few times. The CDR3 DNA reads TGTGCCAGCGGGGGGGAGGTCGGGAGCACTGAAGCTTTCTTT. Its translation: CASGGEVGSTEAFF. The rearrangement joins TRBV3-1 (or the pseudogene TRBV3-2) to TRBJ1-1; a possible D gene is TRBD1 (5 bases). Germline CDR1 and CDR2: LGHDT and YNNKEL (reference sequence). Trimming took off 8 bases at V and 4 bases at J, with 17 bases between the two ends. This CDR3 region has 14 residues.

The V call is TRBV29-1, the J call TRBJ1-5, with D unresolved. V dropped 5 bases and J dropped 5 bases, with 10 bases sitting between them. The germline V gene has CDR1 SQVTM and CDR2 ANQGSEA. The CDR3 runs to 12 residues. CDR3 sequence (DNA): TGCAGCGTTAAGGACGGGGATCAGCCCCAGCATTTT. Protein sequence: CSVKDGDQPQHF.

V is TRBV14 and J is TRBJ2-7, with 9 bases identical to TRBD1. Germline CDR1 and CDR2: SGHDN and FVKESK. The V and J ends lost 4 bases and 3 bases, in that order; junction bases with no gene match: 4. The CDR3 extends over 14 amino acids. For the CDR3, the DNA is TGTGCCAGCAGCCCACCGGGACAGGGCTACGAGCAGTACTTC. Its protein product is CASSPPGQGYEQYF.

This sequence joins TRBV7-3 and TRBJ2-5; 7 bases fit TRBD1. Germline loops: CDR1 SGHTA, CDR2 FQGTGA. V shed 5 bases, J shed 6 bases, and the junction held 15 bases outside the gene matches. The CDR3 covers 16 residues. CDR3 sequence reads: CASSPAAGTAWKTQYF. The DNA for the CDR3 is TGTGCCAGCAGCCCCGCTGCCGGGACAGCCTGGAAGACCCAGTACTTC.

This chain links TRBV7-2 with TRBJ1-6; no firm D call. Trimming cost V 5 bases and J 6 bases, with 5 bases left between them. CDR1 is SGHTA and CDR2 is FQGNSA in the germline V gene. This CDR3 spans 12 amino acids. CDR3 in amino acids: CASSHSNSPLHF. Here the CDR3 DNA reads TGTGCCAGCAGCCACTCTAATTCACCCCTCCACTTT.

This clone was counted only a few times. The J gene is TRBJ1-3, the V gene TRBV5-4, with D perhaps TRBD1 (5 bases). Germline CDR1 and CDR2: SGHNT and YYREEE (reference sequence). The germline V and J ends were trimmed by 1 base and 8 bases, with 10 bases remaining between them. The CDR3 contains 13 residues. Here the CDR3 DNA reads TGTGCCAGCAGCTTGCGGGAACAGGACACCATATATTTT. It encodes CASSLREQDTIYF.